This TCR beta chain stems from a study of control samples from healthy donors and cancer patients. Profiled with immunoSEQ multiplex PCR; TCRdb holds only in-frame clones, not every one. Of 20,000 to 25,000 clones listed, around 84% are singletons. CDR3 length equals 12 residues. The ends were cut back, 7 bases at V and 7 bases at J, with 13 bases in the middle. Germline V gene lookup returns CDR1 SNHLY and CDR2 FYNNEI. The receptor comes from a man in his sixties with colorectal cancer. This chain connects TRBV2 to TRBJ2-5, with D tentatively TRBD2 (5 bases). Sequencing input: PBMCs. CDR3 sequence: CASTESRGTQYF. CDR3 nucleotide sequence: TGTGCCAGCACCGAGAGCCGGGGGACCCAGTACTTC.